These T cell receptor beta chains were read from a single sample in a study of identical twins. MiXCR, applied by TCRdb to the 5' RACE reads, yields one record per CDR3 protein. This table has more than 400,000 distinct CDR3 sequences, nearly 15% appearing once. This same sample was also part of a study on yellow fever vaccine responses in identical twins.

The sequencing sample was made of CD4+ T cells sorted from blood. These receptors originate from a woman in her late teens or twenties in good health. Each CDR3 is given with its conserved first and last residue. Fields, in order: D gene, clone size, J gene, V gene, CDR3 protein, CDR3 DNA. D genes are given only for firm matches. Not every row has a clone size; where given, it reads once, few, many or a size class.

D gene: NA
clone size: few
J gene: TRBJ1-1
V gene: TRBV6-2/TRBV6-3
CDR3 protein: CASSYPTISEAFF
CDR3 DNA: TGTGCCAGCAGTTACCCGACAATCTCTGAAGCTTTCTTT

D gene: TRBD2
clone size: few
J gene: TRBJ2-1
V gene: TRBV7-3
CDR3 protein: CASSLYSSSGSDEQFF
CDR3 DNA: TGTGCCAGCAGCTTATATTCGAGTAGCGGGAGCGATGAGCAGTTCTTC

D gene: NA
clone size: few
J gene: TRBJ2-2
V gene: TRBV7-9
CDR3 protein: CASSLGGAYHNTGELFF
CDR3 DNA: TGTGCCAGCAGCTTAGGAGGGGCCTACCACAACACCGGGGAGCTGTTTTTT

D gene: TRBD2
clone size: few
J gene: TRBJ2-3
V gene: TRBV12-3/TRBV12-4
CDR3 protein: CASSPLAGGPAGTDTQYF
CDR3 DNA: TGTGCCAGCAGTCCACTAGCGGGAGGGCCGGCTGGTACAGATACGCAGTATTTT

D gene: NA
clone size: few
J gene: TRBJ1-1
V gene: TRBV7-9
CDR3 protein: CASSLVPAGMGKAFF
CDR3 DNA: TGTGCCAGCAGCTTAGTTCCAGCGGGGATGGGGAAAGCTTTCTTT

D gene: NA
clone size: NA
J gene: TRBJ1-1
V gene: TRBV12-3/TRBV12-4
CDR3 protein: CASSFIDVRGRNTEAFF
CDR3 DNA: TGTGCCAGCAGTTTTATCGACGTCAGGGGACGGAACACTGAAGCTTTCTTT

D gene: NA
clone size: few
J gene: TRBJ1-6
V gene: TRBV20-1
CDR3 protein: CSAGEVSPLHF
CDR3 DNA: TGCAGTGCCGGAGAGGTTTCACCCCTCCACTTT

D gene: NA
clone size: NA
J gene: TRBJ1-5
V gene: TRBV2
CDR3 protein: CASSLSSVGNQPQHF
CDR3 DNA: TGTGCCAGCAGTCTCAGTTCGGTGGGCAATCAGCCCCAGCATTTT

D gene: TRBD2
clone size: few
J gene: TRBJ2-1
V gene: TRBV7-2
CDR3 protein: CASSPSGAGGQFF
CDR3 DNA: TGTGCCAGCAGCCCTTCGGGGGCGGGAGGGCAGTTCTTC

D gene: TRBD2
clone size: few
J gene: TRBJ2-1
V gene: TRBV9
CDR3 protein: CASSVGSGLASYNEQFF
CDR3 DNA: TGTGCCAGCAGCGTAGGTTCGGGACTAGCGAGCTACAATGAGCAGTTCTTC

D gene: TRBD2
clone size: few
J gene: TRBJ2-2
V gene: TRBV20-1
CDR3 protein: CSAFGLAGDMNTGELFF
CDR3 DNA: TGCAGTGCTTTCGGACTAGCGGGGGATATGAACACCGGGGAGCTGTTTTTT

D gene: NA
clone size: NA
J gene: TRBJ2-5
V gene: TRBV2
CDR3 protein: CASSDPGRQETQYF
CDR3 DNA: TGTGCCAGCAGTGACCCGGGACGTCAAGAGACCCAGTACTTC

D gene: NA
clone size: few
J gene: TRBJ2-1
V gene: TRBV4-1
CDR3 protein: CASSQAELTYNEQFF
CDR3 DNA: TGCGCCAGCAGCCAAGCAGAGCTGACCTACAATGAGCAGTTCTTC

D gene: NA
clone size: NA
J gene: TRBJ2-5
V gene: TRBV7-9
CDR3 protein: CASSLRDTRETQYF
CDR3 DNA: TGTGCCAGCAGCTTACGGGACACCCGAGAGACCCAGTACTTC

D gene: TRBD2
clone size: NA
J gene: TRBJ2-1
V gene: TRBV5-1
CDR3 protein: CASTPWGLAGYDEQFF
CDR3 DNA: TGCGCCAGCACCCCCTGGGGACTAGCGGGATACGATGAGCAGTTCTTC

D gene: NA
clone size: few
J gene: TRBJ1-6
V gene: TRBV5-5
CDR3 protein: CASSPNNSPLHF
CDR3 DNA: TGTGCCAGCAGCCCGAACAATTCACCCCTCCACTTT

D gene: NA
clone size: NA
J gene: TRBJ1-5
V gene: TRBV10-3
CDR3 protein: CAISGTENQPQHF
CDR3 DNA: TGTGCCATCAGTGGGACAGAGAATCAGCCCCAGCATTTT

D gene: NA
clone size: NA
J gene: TRBJ2-1
V gene: TRBV7-7
CDR3 protein: CASSLRAAVYNEQFF
CDR3 DNA: TGTGCCAGCAGCTTACGGGCGGCAGTTTACAATGAGCAGTTCTTC

D gene: TRBD1
clone size: few
J gene: TRBJ2-5
V gene: TRBV20-1
CDR3 protein: CSARSPGTGAATQYF
CDR3 DNA: TGCAGTGCTAGATCACCCGGGACAGGGGCTGCGACCCAGTACTTC

D gene: TRBD1
clone size: NA
J gene: TRBJ1-1
V gene: TRBV5-5
CDR3 protein: CASSPGQGATEAFF
CDR3 DNA: TGTGCCAGCAGCCCCGGACAGGGGGCCACTGAAGCTTTCTTT

D gene: TRBD2
clone size: NA
J gene: TRBJ2-3
V gene: TRBV5-1
CDR3 protein: CASSLASGVMSDTQYF
CDR3 DNA: TGCGCCAGCAGCTTGGCCAGCGGGGTAATGTCAGATACGCAGTATTTT

D gene: TRBD2
clone size: few
J gene: TRBJ2-3
V gene: TRBV20-1
CDR3 protein: CSRTGGGDTQYF
CDR3 DNA: TGCAGTCGAACGGGGGGGGGCGATACGCAGTATTTT

D gene: TRBD1
clone size: many
J gene: TRBJ2-1
V gene: TRBV20-1
CDR3 protein: CSARDRPGTVDRYNEQFF
CDR3 DNA: TGCAGTGCTAGAGATCGTCCCGGGACAGTGGATCGGTACAATGAGCAGTTCTTC

D gene: NA
clone size: NA
J gene: TRBJ1-1
V gene: TRBV20-1
CDR3 protein: CSATRATKNTEAFF
CDR3 DNA: TGCAGTGCTACCCGGGCCACTAAGAACACTGAAGCTTTCTTT

D gene: NA
clone size: NA
J gene: TRBJ2-3
V gene: TRBV29-1
CDR3 protein: CSVETLIGDTQYF
CDR3 DNA: TGCAGCGTTGAAACTTTAATCGGAGATACGCAGTATTTT

D gene: NA
clone size: few
J gene: TRBJ2-1
V gene: TRBV10-3
CDR3 protein: CAISMDRYNEQFF
CDR3 DNA: TGTGCCATCAGTATGGACAGATACAATGAGCAGTTCTTC

D gene: NA
clone size: few
J gene: TRBJ2-7
V gene: TRBV7-8
CDR3 protein: CASSTRINWGETIYEQYF
CDR3 DNA: TGTGCCAGCAGCACCAGGATCAACTGGGGTGAAACAATCTACGAGCAGTACTTC

D gene: NA
clone size: NA
J gene: TRBJ2-2
V gene: TRBV28
CDR3 protein: CASLQGTNTGELFF
CDR3 DNA: TGTGCCAGCTTACAGGGAACGAACACCGGGGAGCTGTTTTTT

D gene: NA
clone size: NA
J gene: TRBJ2-2
V gene: TRBV25-1
CDR3 protein: CASSRTGRMTGELFF
CDR3 DNA: TGTGCCAGCAGTAGGACGGGGAGGATGACCGGGGAGCTGTTTTTT

D gene: TRBD2
clone size: few
J gene: TRBJ2-1
V gene: TRBV6-2/TRBV6-3
CDR3 protein: CASGPYGTSLTYNEQFF
CDR3 DNA: TGTGCCAGCGGACCGTATGGGACTAGCCTAACCTACAATGAGCAGTTCTTC

D gene: TRBD1
clone size: NA
J gene: TRBJ2-4
V gene: TRBV2
CDR3 protein: CASREDRGQYF
CDR3 DNA: TGTGCCAGCAGAGAGGACAGGGGGCAGTACTTC

D gene: TRBD1
clone size: many
J gene: TRBJ1-4
V gene: TRBV5-1
CDR3 protein: CASSARDSSVATNEKLFF
CDR3 DNA: TGCGCCAGCAGCGCGCGGGACAGCTCCGTAGCAACTAATGAAAAACTGTTTTTT

D gene: TRBD1
clone size: few
J gene: TRBJ1-3
V gene: TRBV3-1
CDR3 protein: CASSQDAGGLPGNTIYF
CDR3 DNA: TGTGCCAGCAGCCAAGATGCAGGGGGCCTCCCTGGAAACACCATATATTTT

D gene: TRBD1
clone size: few
J gene: TRBJ2-1
V gene: TRBV5-5
CDR3 protein: CASSSRDRGLYEQFF
CDR3 DNA: TGTGCCAGCAGCTCGAGGGACAGGGGGTTGTATGAGCAGTTCTTC

D gene: TRBD1
clone size: few
J gene: TRBJ1-4
V gene: TRBV5-1
CDR3 protein: CASSPTGTGGEKLFF
CDR3 DNA: TGCGCCAGCAGCCCGACCGGGACAGGGGGCGAAAAACTGTTTTTT

D gene: NA
clone size: NA
J gene: TRBJ1-1
V gene: TRBV12-3/TRBV12-4
CDR3 protein: CASCSLVTEAFF
CDR3 DNA: TGTGCCAGCTGCTCCCTGGTAACTGAAGCTTTCTTT

D gene: TRBD2
clone size: few
J gene: TRBJ2-3
V gene: TRBV4-2
CDR3 protein: CASSPPTGGVDTQYF
CDR3 DNA: TGTGCCAGCAGCCCCCCTACGGGAGGGGTAGATACGCAGTATTTT

D gene: NA
clone size: NA
J gene: TRBJ2-1
V gene: TRBV5-1
CDR3 protein: CASSLRDPGYNEQFF
CDR3 DNA: TGCGCCAGCAGCTTGAGGGACCCTGGCTACAATGAGCAGTTCTTC

D gene: TRBD2
clone size: NA
J gene: TRBJ2-3
V gene: TRBV3-1
CDR3 protein: CASSQDRSGGITDTQYF
CDR3 DNA: TGTGCCAGCAGCCAAGATCGAAGCGGGGGGATCACAGATACGCAGTATTTT

D gene: TRBD1
clone size: many
J gene: TRBJ1-2
V gene: TRBV6-1
CDR3 protein: CASRPGTGIYGYTF
CDR3 DNA: TGTGCCAGCAGGCCCGGGACAGGTATCTATGGCTACACCTTC

D gene: TRBD2
clone size: NA
J gene: TRBJ2-3
V gene: TRBV6-1
CDR3 protein: CASSEAGLAGGRVSTDTQYF
CDR3 DNA: TGTGCCAGCAGTGAAGCCGGACTAGCGGGAGGCCGAGTTAGCACAGATACGCAGTATTTT

D gene: NA
clone size: NA
J gene: TRBJ2-3
V gene: TRBV6-1
CDR3 protein: CASSDPGSRDTQYF
CDR3 DNA: TGTGCCAGCAGTGACCCGGGGTCACGCGATACGCAGTATTTT

D gene: NA
clone size: few
J gene: TRBJ2-2
V gene: TRBV9
CDR3 protein: CASSVHGGELFF
CDR3 DNA: TGTGCCAGCAGCGTACATGGCGGGGAGCTGTTTTTT

D gene: TRBD2
clone size: NA
J gene: TRBJ2-7
V gene: TRBV20-1
CDR3 protein: CSARDTLAGVNEQYF
CDR3 DNA: TGCAGTGCTAGAGACACACTAGCGGGAGTAAACGAGCAGTACTTC

D gene: NA
clone size: few
J gene: TRBJ2-1
V gene: TRBV15
CDR3 protein: CATSKALGVGQFF
CDR3 DNA: TGTGCCACCAGCAAAGCCCTCGGCGTGGGGCAGTTCTTC

D gene: NA
clone size: many
J gene: TRBJ1-2
V gene: TRBV20-1
CDR3 protein: CSASLPLGVAYGYTF
CDR3 DNA: TGCAGTGCTAGTCTCCCCCTGGGGGTAGCCTATGGCTACACCTTC

D gene: TRBD2
clone size: few
J gene: TRBJ2-1
V gene: TRBV12-3/TRBV12-4
CDR3 protein: CASSQIGTSGRVYEQFF
CDR3 DNA: TGTGCCAGCAGCCAAATCGGGACTAGCGGGAGGGTGTATGAGCAGTTCTTC

D gene: NA
clone size: NA
J gene: TRBJ1-4
V gene: TRBV5-1
CDR3 protein: CASSLDRASNEKLFF
CDR3 DNA: TGCGCCAGCAGCTTGGATCGGGCGTCTAATGAAAAACTGTTTTTT

D gene: NA
clone size: few
J gene: TRBJ2-3
V gene: TRBV5-5
CDR3 protein: CASSSSGAYSSDTQYF
CDR3 DNA: TGTGCCAGCAGCTCTTCAGGGGCTTACAGTTCAGATACGCAGTATTTT

D gene: TRBD2
clone size: few
J gene: TRBJ2-3
V gene: TRBV25-1
CDR3 protein: CASSGLDAGGGDPDTQYF
CDR3 DNA: TGTGCCAGCAGTGGCTTGGACGCGGGCGGGGGGGACCCCGATACGCAGTATTTT

D gene: TRBD2
clone size: NA
J gene: TRBJ2-2
V gene: TRBV4-2
CDR3 protein: CASSQDTARTSRAGELFF
CDR3 DNA: TGTGCCAGCAGCCAAGATACCGCAAGGACTAGCCGGGCCGGGGAGCTGTTTTTT

D gene: TRBD2
clone size: few
J gene: TRBJ2-5
V gene: TRBV5-1
CDR3 protein: CASSFAGGAGETQYF
CDR3 DNA: TGCGCCAGCAGCTTCGCGGGGGGTGCGGGTGAGACCCAGTACTTC